These T cell receptor beta chains were read from a single sample in a study of shared clonotypes between healthy human individuals. Using immunoSEQ multiplex PCR, the repertoire was profiled, and TCRdb retains in-frame clones only, with some absent. The repertoire holds about 980,000 clones, roughly 72% seen once, with around 1.4% in the top ten. Sequencing was done on a sample of memory CD4+ T cells sorted from blood. All receptors come from a man aged 18 to 35 in good health. Both conserved end residues are part of each CDR3. A D gene is named only where the DNA matches it firmly. Expanded clones get a size class; other rows say once, few or many, or leave the size out.

>TRBV6-5|.|.|TRBJ1-2
CASSYSTGGGYGYTF
TGTGCCAGCAGTTACTCGACTGGGGGGGGCTATGGCTACACCTTC
>TRBV4-1|many|.|TRBJ1-1
CASSQGSSKTEAFF
TGCGCCAGCAGCCAAGGGTCCAGTAAGACTGAAGCTTTCTTT
>TRBV10-1|.|TRBD1|TRBJ1-5
CASIPQGRPQHF
TGCGCCAGCATTCCACAGGGGAGGCCCCAGCATTTT
>TRBV9|.|TRBD2|TRBJ2-7
CASSVATGGRADEQYF
TGTGCCAGCAGCGTAGCTACGGGAGGGAGGGCAGACGAGCAGTACTTC
>TRBV5-1|few|.|TRBJ1-5
CASSLEGDRPQHF
TGCGCCAGCAGCTTGGAGGGGGATCGGCCCCAGCATTTT
>TRBV21-1|.|.|TRBJ1-2
CASSKDRDRLNYGYTF
TGTGCCAGCAGCAAAGACCGGGACAGATTGAACTATGGCTACACCTTC
>TRBV7-6|.|TRBD1|TRBJ2-7
CASSPKGQGHGEQYF
TGTGCCAGCAGCCCCAAAGGACAGGGTCATGGGGAGCAGTACTTC
>TRBV6-1|once|.|TRBJ2-5
CASPGGVETQYF
TGTGCCAGTCCGGGGGGCGTTGAGACCCAGTACTTC
>TRBV5-1|.|TRBD2|TRBJ2-3
CASSRTSGSTDTQYF
TGCGCCAGCAGCAGGACTAGCGGGAGCACAGATACGCAGTATTTT
>TRBV5-6|.|.|TRBJ1-4
CASRQWTVNLEKLFF
TGTGCCAGCAGACAATGGACAGTAAATTTGGAAAAACTGTTTTTT
>TRBV5-4|.|TRBD2|TRBJ2-5
CASSGRVGGIQETQYF
TGTGCCAGCAGCGGCCGAGTGGGGGGGATCCAAGAGACCCAGTACTTC
>TRBV30|.|.|TRBJ2-1
CAWKGPSTRSGEQFF
TGTGCCTGGAAGGGGCCTAGCACGAGGTCCGGTGAGCAGTTCTTC
>TRBV12-5|.|TRBD1|TRBJ2-7
CASGLVLGTGGIVQYF
TGTGCTAGTGGTTTGGTTTTGGGGACAGGGGGCATCGTGCAGTACTTC
>TRBV30|.|.|TRBJ1-2
CAWSALRGYGYTF
TGTGCCTGGAGTGCCCTCAGAGGGTATGGCTACACCTTC
>TRBV30|.|TRBD2|TRBJ2-1
CAWSVGLAGDDEQFF
TGTGCCTGGAGTGTTGGGCTAGCGGGAGACGATGAGCAGTTCTTC
>TRBV5-6|.|TRBD2|TRBJ2-1
CASSLYAGGVNEQFF
TGTGCCAGCAGCTTGTACGCGGGAGGGGTCAATGAGCAGTTCTTC
>TRBV29-1|.|.|TRBJ2-6
CSADPGSNVLTF
TGCAGCGCCGACCCGGGCTCCAACGTCCTGACTTTC
>TRBV2|.|TRBD1|TRBJ1-6
CASTGTENSPLHF
TGTGCCAGCACCGGGACAGAGAATTCACCCCTCCACTTT
>TRBV11-2|few|.|TRBJ1-2
CASSLDGKGAGYGYTF
TGTGCCAGCAGCTTAGATGGGAAGGGCGCGGGCTATGGCTACACCTTC
>TRBV29-1|.|.|TRBJ2-5
CSVDSRGETQYF
TGCAGCGTCGATTCTCGGGGAGAGACCCAGTACTTC
>TRBV7-9|.|.|TRBJ1-4
CASSFPKGSTNEKLFF
TGTGCCAGCAGCTTCCCCAAAGGGTCAACTAATGAAAAACTGTTTTTT
>TRBV30|.|TRBD1|TRBJ2-1
CAWSGGQGFDNEQFF
TGTGCCTGGAGTGGGGGACAGGGTTTCGACAATGAGCAGTTCTTC
>TRBV14|.|.|TRBJ1-3
CASSQASGNTIYF
TGTGCCAGCAGCCAAGCCTCCGGAAACACCATATATTTT